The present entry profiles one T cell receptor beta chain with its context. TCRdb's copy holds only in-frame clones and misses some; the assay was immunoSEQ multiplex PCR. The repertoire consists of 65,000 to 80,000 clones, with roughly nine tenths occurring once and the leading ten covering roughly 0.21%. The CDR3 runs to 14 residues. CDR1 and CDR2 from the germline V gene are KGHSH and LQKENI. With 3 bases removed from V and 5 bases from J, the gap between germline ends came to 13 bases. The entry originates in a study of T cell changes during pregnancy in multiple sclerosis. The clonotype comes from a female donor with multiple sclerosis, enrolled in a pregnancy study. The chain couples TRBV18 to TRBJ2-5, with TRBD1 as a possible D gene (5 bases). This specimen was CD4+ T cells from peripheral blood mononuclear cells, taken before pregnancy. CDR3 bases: TGTGCCAGCTCACCTAGGGGCGACCTGGAGACCCAGTACTTC. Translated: CASSPRGDLETQYF.